What follows are 27 T cell receptor beta chains derived from one specimen sequenced in a study of T cell responses to AZD1222 COVID-19 vaccine. The method was immunoSEQ multiplex PCR; TCRdb's version includes in-frame clones alone and lacks a portion of them. Of some 130,000 clones listed, approximately 91% are singletons. Sequenced material: peripheral blood, taken on day 0 of AZD1222 vaccination. All receptors come from an adult in good health.

In DNA form, the CDR3 reads TGTGCCAGCAGCCAATGGACTAGCGGGATCTCTACCACAGATACGCAGTATTTT. Translated: CASSQWTSGISTTDTQYF. The chain links TRBV28 to TRBJ2-3, with 12 bases aligning to TRBD2. Germline V gene sequence: CDR1 MDHEN, CDR2 SYDVKM. The V gene end was trimmed by 6 bases and the J gene end by 2 bases; junction bases not matched to a gene: 12. The CDR3 extends over 18 amino acids.

The chain joins TRBV13 to TRBJ1-2; no reliable D call. Germline loops: CDR1 PRHDT, CDR2 FYEKMQ (reference sequence). This CDR3 has 17 residues. With 0 bases removed from V and 0 bases from J, the gap between germline ends came to 14 bases. This CDR3 reads CASSLGTGSLSNYGYTF. The CDR3 DNA follows: TGTGCCAGCAGCTTAGGCACCGGGAGCTTATCTAACTATGGCTACACCTTC.

V and J are TRBV7-2 and TRBJ2-2; the D gene is possibly TRBD1 (7 bases). The CDR3 sequence is 16 residues long. From germline, CDR1 is SGHTA and CDR2 FQGNSA. V dropped 0 bases and J dropped 5 bases, with 13 bases sitting between them. The CDR3 loop is CASSLAGSGGTGELFF. DNA for the CDR3: TGTGCCAGCAGCTTAGCAGGTTCAGGGGGGACCGGGGAGCTGTTTTTT.

The J gene is TRBJ1-4, the V gene TRBV11-2; no clear D. Per germline, CDR1 SGHAT and CDR2 FQNNGV. The V and J ends lost 2 bases and 2 bases respectively, with 12 bases between them. The CDR3 is 16 amino acids. CDR3 coding DNA: TGTGCCAGCAGCTTATCTTGGGAATGGACTAATGAAAAACTGTTTTTT. Translation: CASSLSWEWTNEKLFF. The variable domain in full, completed from reference TRBV11-2 and TRBJ1-4, reads EAGVAQSPRYKIIEKRQSVAFWCNPISGHATLYWYQQILGQGPKLLIQFQNNGVVDDSQLPKDRFSAERLKGVDSTLKIQPAKLEDSAVYLCASSLSWEWTNEKLFFGSGTQLSVL.

This sequence joins TRBV21-1 and TRBJ1-5; the table names TRBD1, a call not compared with the DNA. TRBV21-1 is tagged as a pseudogene. There are 18 residues in the CDR3. The CDR3 spells CASSRPRTGGIGNQPQHF. For the CDR3, the DNA is TGTGCCAGCAGCCGACCCAGGACAGGGGGCATCGGCAATCAGCCCCAGCATTTT.

The genes are TRBV6-5 and TRBJ1-2, with D uncertain. The CDR3 loop spans 13 amino acids. V was shortened by 6 bases and J by 0 bases, with 8 bases between the two germline ends. Germline V gene sequence: CDR1 MNHEY, CDR2 SVGAGI. DNA of the CDR3: TGTGCCAGCAGGGCCGGGCCTAACTATGGCTACACCTTC. Protein product: CASRAGPNYGYTF.

V and J are TRBV7-3 and TRBJ2-1, with D perhaps matching TRBD2 (5 bases). The germline V and J ends were trimmed by 5 bases and 4 bases, with 15 bases remaining between them. The CDR3 totals 15 residues. Germline V gene sequence: CDR1 SGHTA, CDR2 FQGTGA. The CDR3 DNA sequence: TGTGCCAGCAGCCCCAACGCCGGGGATTACAATGAGCAGTTCTTC. Its protein is CASSPNAGDYNEQFF.

J is TRBJ1-2 and V is TRBV6-2 or TRBV6-3; the D is unclear. Trimming removed 4 bases at V and 1 base at J, with 10 bases between. Germline CDR1 is MNHEY and CDR2 is SVGEGT. CDR3 length: 14 amino acids. The CDR3 nucleotides read TGTGCCAGCAGTTCCCCGGCCCGTAACTATGGCTACACCTTC. It translates to CASSSPARNYGYTF.

This chain joins TRBV29-1 and TRBJ1-1; no definite D call. The CDR3 runs to 16 residues. Germline CDR1 is SQVTM and CDR2 is ANQGSEA. V gave up 8 bases and J gave up 1 base, with 23 bases separating them. The CDR3 coding sequence is TGCAGCACCAGCTACTCGTTCGAGAGTTCGAACACTGAAGCTTTCTTT. This translates into CSTSYSFESSNTEAFF.

A single count supports this clone. The rearrangement links TRBV14 to TRBJ1-3; D not certain. Germline V gene lookup returns CDR1 SGHDN and CDR2 FVKESK. Trimming took 4 bases from V and 0 from J, leaving 7 bases between them. The CDR3 sequence is 14 residues long. This CDR3 reads CASSPRISGNTIYF. For the CDR3, the DNA is TGTGCCAGCAGCCCGCGGATCTCTGGAAACACCATATATTTT.

The J gene is TRBJ1-1, the V gene TRBV5-1; D is ambiguous. The CDR3 is 17 residues long. Germline V CDR1 and CDR2: SGHRS, YFSETQ. Trimming shortened V by 3 bases and J by 0 bases, and 18 bases separated the two germline ends. The chain's CDR3 is CASSSAGTSYMNTEAFF. The CDR3 DNA reads TGCGCCAGCAGCTCCGCTGGTACATCTTACATGAACACTGAAGCTTTCTTT.

The chain uses TRBV15 and TRBJ1-4; TRBD1 might be the D (5 bases). V was pared by 5 bases and J by 6 bases, with 10 bases between. The CDR3 is 13 residues long. The V gene's germline CDR1 is LNHNV and CDR2 YYDKDF (reference sequence). CDR3 region: CATSRQWDEKLFF. CDR3 coding DNA: TGTGCCACCAGCCGACAGTGGGATGAAAAACTGTTTTTT.

This rearrangement joins TRBV4-3 to TRBJ1-3, with D tentatively TRBD1 (5 bases). Germline loops: CDR1 LGHNA, CDR2 YSLEER. The CDR3 has 15 amino acids. The ends were cut back, 5 bases at V and 0 bases at J, with 11 bases in the middle. CDR3 amino acids: CASSAREHSGNTIYF. The CDR3 DNA is TGCGCCAGCAGCGCCAGGGAACACTCTGGAAACACCATATATTTT.

The chain links TRBV6-5 to TRBJ2-1; 11 bases fit TRBD2. Losses at the gene ends were 6 bases for V and 7 bases for J; bases not matched to a gene: 5. The CDR3 loop spans 14 amino acids. Germline assignment: CDR1 MNHEY and CDR2 SVGAGI. For the CDR3, the DNA is TGTGCCAGCAGACTAGCGGGAGATCTGAATGAGCAGTTCTTC. This sequence encodes CASRLAGDLNEQFF.

This clone has more than one count but fewer than ten. The chain combines TRBV7-2 with TRBJ1-2; TRBD1 aligns across 8 bases. The germline V gene encodes CDR1 SGHTA and CDR2 FQGNSA. The CDR3 runs 16 residues. V shed 4 bases, J shed 4 bases, and the junction held 11 bases outside the gene matches. DNA of the CDR3: TGTGCCAGCAGCTGGTTGGAACAGGGGGGGAGCTATGGCTACACCTTC. Amino acids: CASSWLEQGGSYGYTF. The whole variable domain, remainder taken from reference TRBV7-2 and TRBJ1-2, is GAGVSQSPSNKVTEKGKDVELRCDPISGHTALYWYRQSLGQGLEFLIYFQGNSAPDKSGLPSDRFSAERTGGSVSTLTIQRTQQEDSAVYLCASSWLEQGGSYGYTFGSGTRLTVV.

This clone was seen a single time. The chain has TRBV6-5 and TRBJ1-5, with TRBD1 as a possible D gene (5 bases). Trimming pared 6 bases from V and 6 bases from J, leaving 18 bases between. The CDR3 length is 15 residues. Germline V gene data show CDR1 as MNHEY and CDR2 as SVGAGI. The CDR3 loop is CASSHGGGVGQPQHF. CDR3 DNA: TGTGCCAGCAGCCACGGCGGAGGGGTCGGTCAGCCCCAGCATTTT.

The V and J genes are TRBV27 and TRBJ1-6; no firm D call. Trimming stripped 5 bases from V and 12 bases from J, with 11 bases between. Germline values: CDR1 MNHEY, CDR2 SMNVEV (reference sequence). The CDR3 runs to 12 residues. The CDR3 nucleotides read TGTGCCAGCAGTCGGATTGGAGGACCCCTCCACTTT. Residues: CASSRIGGPLHF.

This chain joins TRBV27 and TRBJ1-2, with a possible D match to TRBD1 (5 bases). The CDR3 is 13 residues long. The germline V and J ends were trimmed by 3 bases and 4 bases, with 9 bases remaining between them. Germline values: CDR1 MNHEY, CDR2 SMNVEV (reference sequence). The DNA for the CDR3 is TGTGCCAGCAGTTTTGGACATACCTATGGCTACACCTTC. Amino acid sequence: CASSFGHTYGYTF.

The rearrangement joins TRBV14 to TRBJ2-1; no clear D gene. Germline V gene data show CDR1 as SGHDN and CDR2 as FVKESK. The CDR3 is 14 amino acids. The V end was cut by 0 bases, the J end by 4 bases, with 7 bases between. DNA of the CDR3: TGTGCCAGCAGCCAAGAAAACGGTTACAATGAGCAGTTCTTC. Its translation is CASSQENGYNEQFF.

This chain uses TRBV9 with TRBJ2-5; D is uncertain. The CDR3 has 15 residues. Trimming pared 4 bases from V and 5 bases from J, leaving 18 bases between. Germline CDR1 is SGDLS and CDR2 is YYNGEE. In nucleotides, the CDR3 is TGTGCCAGCAGCCTACGGCCCTCCCTGGGGGAGACCCAGTACTTC. Translated: CASSLRPSLGETQYF.

This chain connects TRBV6-4 to TRBJ1-1; D may be TRBD1 (5 bases). The V gene lost 0 bases and the J gene lost 1 base, with 6 bases spanning the gap. Germline V lookup: CDR1 MRHNA, CDR2 SNTAGT. The CDR3 loop spans 14 amino acids. The CDR3 spells CASSDSGGNTEAFF. The CDR3 coding sequence is TGTGCCAGCAGTGACTCGGGGGGGAACACTGAAGCTTTCTTT.

The chain employs TRBV12-3 or TRBV12-4 and TRBJ1-2; D call uncertain. V lost 6 bases and J lost 8, with 10 bases in between. The CDR3 has 11 residues. The DNA of the CDR3 is TGTGCCAGCAGGACTCTTGAGGGCTACACCTTC. Protein product: CASRTLEGYTF.

The V call is TRBV11-2, the J call TRBJ1-6; 7 positions agree with TRBD1. The junction had 7 bases not matched to a gene; V was cut back by 5 bases and J by 9 bases. The CDR3 contains 14 residues. Per the germline V gene, CDR1 is SGHAT and CDR2 is FQNNGV. CDR3: CASSPTGVASPLHF. The CDR3 region has the DNA TGTGCCAGCAGCCCCACAGGGGTAGCTTCACCCCTCCACTTT.

The chain is built from TRBV10-3 and TRBJ2-1, with 13 bases identical to TRBD2. Trimming removed 5 bases from V and 2 bases from J; junction bases left unmatched: 3. This CDR3 is 16 amino acids long. In germline, CDR1 is ENHRY, CDR2 SYGVKD. CDR3 sequence: CAISRLAGGPYNEQFF. The DNA for the CDR3 is TGTGCCATCAGTAGACTAGCGGGAGGCCCCTACAATGAGCAGTTCTTC.

This chain joins TRBV29-1 and TRBJ2-3; no reliable D call. The CDR3 loop spans 11 amino acids. Germline V lookup: CDR1 SQVTM, CDR2 ANQGSEA. The V end lost 7 bases, the J end lost 2 bases, and 7 bases lay between the germline ends. CDR3 DNA sequence: TGCAGCGGGACCTCCACAGATACGCAGTATTTT. As protein: CSGTSTDTQYF.

V and J are TRBV18 and TRBJ1-6; D is perhaps TRBD1 (6 bases). Germline-derived CDR1 and CDR2 are KGHSH and LQKENI. The CDR3 contains 15 residues. Trimming left V 3 bases short and J 3 bases short, with 9 bases between. CDR3 DNA sequence: TGTGCCAGCTCACCGGGGGCGCGCTATAATTCACCCCTCCACTTT. As protein: CASSPGARYNSPLHF.

The chain couples TRBV5-4 to TRBJ1-2; D might be TRBD1 (6 bases). This CDR3 has 14 amino acids. Germline CDR1 and CDR2: SGHNT and YYREEE (reference sequence). V was shortened by 4 bases and J by 5 bases, with 15 bases between the two germline ends. CDR3 loop: CASSVGQLEYGYTF. The CDR3 DNA reads as TGTGCCAGCAGCGTGGGACAACTTGAATATGGCTACACCTTC.